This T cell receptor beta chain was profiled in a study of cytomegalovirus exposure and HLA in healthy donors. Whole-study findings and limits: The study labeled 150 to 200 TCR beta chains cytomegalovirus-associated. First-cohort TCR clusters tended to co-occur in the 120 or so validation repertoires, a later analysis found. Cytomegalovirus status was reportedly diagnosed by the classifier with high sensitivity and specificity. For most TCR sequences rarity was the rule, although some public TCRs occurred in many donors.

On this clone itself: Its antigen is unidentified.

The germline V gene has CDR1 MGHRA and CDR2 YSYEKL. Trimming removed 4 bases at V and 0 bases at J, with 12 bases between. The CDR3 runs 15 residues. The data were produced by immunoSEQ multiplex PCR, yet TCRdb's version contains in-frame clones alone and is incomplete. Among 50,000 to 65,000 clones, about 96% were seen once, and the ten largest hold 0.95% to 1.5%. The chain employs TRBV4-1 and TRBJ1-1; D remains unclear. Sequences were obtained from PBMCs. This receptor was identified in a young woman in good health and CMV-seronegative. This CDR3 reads CASSPLWAVNTEAFF. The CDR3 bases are TGCGCCAGCAGCCCCCTGTGGGCCGTGAACACTGAAGCTTTCTTT.